A selection of T cell receptor beta chains follows, all from one sample in a study of cytomegalovirus exposure and HLA in healthy donors. Some clones are missing from TCRdb's copy, which holds only in-frame ones; the method was immunoSEQ multiplex PCR. The data show fewer than 200,000 clones, under 90% seen once. The sample taken for sequencing was PBMCs. These receptors originate from a man younger than 40 in good health and CMV-seronegative. Each CDR3 is given with its conserved first and last residue. The order of the fields is J gene, V gene, D gene, clone size, CDR3 protein, CDR3 DNA. D genes are given only for firm matches. Size is omitted from some rows. Given values are once, few, many or a class for expanded clones.

j_gene: TRBJ2-5; v_gene: TRBV5-6; d_gene: .; abundance: .; CDR3aa: CASSRMTGGESQETQYF; CDR3nt: TGTGCCAGCAGCAGAATGACCGGGGGAGAGAGCCAAGAGACCCAGTACTTC
j_gene: TRBJ1-1; v_gene: TRBV9; d_gene: TRBD1; abundance: .; CDR3aa: CASSGTGERTEAFF; CDR3nt: TGTGCCAGCAGCGGAACAGGGGAGCGGACTGAAGCTTTCTTT
j_gene: TRBJ2-1; v_gene: TRBV5-1; d_gene: TRBD2; abundance: .; CDR3aa: CASSRDRGLGNNEQFF; CDR3nt: TGCGCCAGCAGCAGGGATCGGGGACTAGGTAACAATGAGCAGTTCTTC
j_gene: TRBJ2-1; v_gene: TRBV7-8; d_gene: TRBD2; abundance: .; CDR3aa: CASSLGGGSGRNEQFF; CDR3nt: TGTGCCAGCAGCTTAGGAGGAGGAAGCGGGAGAAATGAGCAGTTCTTC
j_gene: TRBJ2-2; v_gene: TRBV5-1; d_gene: TRBD2; abundance: .; CDR3aa: CASSLRTSGNTGELFF; CDR3nt: TGCGCCAGCAGCTTGCGGACTAGCGGGAACACCGGGGAGCTGTTTTTT
j_gene: TRBJ1-3; v_gene: TRBV6-5; d_gene: .; abundance: .; CDR3aa: CASSYSPGSGNTIYF; CDR3nt: TGTGCCAGCAGTTACTCGCCAGGGTCTGGAAACACCATATATTTT
j_gene: TRBJ1-5; v_gene: TRBV10-2; d_gene: TRBD1; abundance: .; CDR3aa: CASTRGLQQPQHF; CDR3nt: TGCGCCAGCACCAGGGGGCTACAGCAGCCCCAGCATTTT
j_gene: TRBJ1-1; v_gene: TRBV5-4; d_gene: TRBD1; abundance: .; CDR3aa: CASSWTGAAEAFF; CDR3nt: TGTGCCAGCAGCTGGACAGGGGCCGCTGAAGCTTTCTTT
j_gene: TRBJ2-7; v_gene: TRBV11-2; d_gene: TRBD1; abundance: .; CDR3aa: CASSSGQATSYEQYF; CDR3nt: TGTGCCAGCAGCTCCGGACAGGCGACTTCCTACGAGCAGTACTTC
j_gene: TRBJ1-4; v_gene: TRBV5-1; d_gene: TRBD1; abundance: .; CDR3aa: CASSRTGTNEKLFF; CDR3nt: TGCGCCAGCAGCAGGACAGGGACTAATGAAAAACTGTTTTTT
j_gene: TRBJ1-2; v_gene: TRBV5-6; d_gene: TRBD1; abundance: few; CDR3aa: CASSLRQGASNYGYTF; CDR3nt: TGTGCCAGCAGCTTGAGACAGGGGGCCTCTAACTATGGCTACACCTTC
j_gene: TRBJ2-3; v_gene: TRBV7-2; d_gene: .; abundance: .; CDR3aa: CASRVAGPTDTQYF; CDR3nt: TGTGCCAGCAGAGTCGCGGGCCCTACAGATACGCAGTATTTT
j_gene: TRBJ1-1; v_gene: TRBV7-9; d_gene: .; abundance: .; CDR3aa: CASSLARNTEAFF; CDR3nt: TGTGCCAGCAGCTTAGCTAGGAACACTGAAGCTTTCTTT
j_gene: TRBJ2-2; v_gene: TRBV21-1; d_gene: .; abundance: .; CDR3aa: CASSKAPTIDRVGFTGELFF; CDR3nt: TGTGCCAGCAGCAAAGCTCCTACCATCGACAGGGTGGGGTTCACCGGGGAGCTGTTTTTT
j_gene: TRBJ2-7; v_gene: TRBV10-2; d_gene: TRBD1; abundance: .; CDR3aa: CASSEISGARGSYEQYF; CDR3nt: TGCGCCAGCAGTGAAATTTCCGGAGCCAGGGGGTCCTACGAGCAGTACTTC
j_gene: TRBJ2-5; v_gene: TRBV5-6; d_gene: TRBD2; abundance: .; CDR3aa: CASSLATSGGQETQYF; CDR3nt: TGTGCCAGCAGCTTGGCGACTAGCGGAGGTCAAGAGACCCAGTACTTC
j_gene: TRBJ2-7; v_gene: TRBV19; d_gene: TRBD2; abundance: .; CDR3aa: CASSGSGRAPYEQYF; CDR3nt: TGTGCCAGTAGTGGCAGCGGGAGGGCCCCGTACGAGCAGTACTTC
j_gene: TRBJ2-7; v_gene: TRBV6-1; d_gene: TRBD1; abundance: .; CDR3aa: CASSATTGVGEQYF; CDR3nt: TGTGCCAGCAGTGCTACGACAGGGGTGGGGGAGCAGTACTTC
j_gene: TRBJ1-5; v_gene: TRBV6-1; d_gene: TRBD1; abundance: .; CDR3aa: CASSPTGEINQPQHF; CDR3nt: TGTGCCAGCAGCCCTACAGGGGAGATCAATCAGCCCCAGCATTTT
j_gene: TRBJ2-1; v_gene: TRBV7-9; d_gene: .; abundance: .; CDR3aa: CASSARVPYNEQFF; CDR3nt: TGTGCCAGCAGCGCCCGGGTCCCTTACAATGAGCAGTTCTTC
j_gene: TRBJ1-2; v_gene: TRBV5-1; d_gene: TRBD1; abundance: .; CDR3aa: CASSADRGGYGYTF; CDR3nt: TGCGCCAGCAGCGCGGACAGGGGGGGCTATGGCTACACCTTC
j_gene: TRBJ2-7; v_gene: TRBV27; d_gene: TRBD1; abundance: once; CDR3aa: CASSHGTGYEQYF; CDR3nt: TGTGCCAGCAGCCACGGGACAGGGTACGAGCAGTACTTC
j_gene: TRBJ1-5; v_gene: TRBV28; d_gene: TRBD1; abundance: once; CDR3aa: CASSSRQGEGYSNQPQHF; CDR3nt: TGTGCCAGCAGTTCGAGACAGGGAGAAGGGTATAGCAATCAGCCCCAGCATTTT
j_gene: TRBJ1-2; v_gene: TRBV6-5; d_gene: .; abundance: .; CDR3aa: CASSSLERGNGYTF; CDR3nt: TGTGCCAGCAGTTCCCTGGAGAGAGGGAATGGCTACACCTTC
j_gene: TRBJ2-1; v_gene: TRBV11-1; d_gene: .; abundance: .; CDR3aa: CASAPRQAYNEQFF; CDR3nt: TGTGCCAGCGCCCCAAGACAAGCTTACAATGAGCAGTTCTTC
j_gene: TRBJ2-7; v_gene: TRBV25-1; d_gene: .; abundance: few; CDR3aa: CASSEAGHYEQYF; CDR3nt: TGTGCCAGCAGTGAGGCAGGCCACTACGAGCAGTACTTC
j_gene: TRBJ2-1; v_gene: TRBV7-3; d_gene: .; abundance: .; CDR3aa: CASSLTISSYNEQFF; CDR3nt: TGTGCCAGCAGCTTAACCATTAGCTCCTACAATGAGCAGTTCTTC
j_gene: TRBJ2-1; v_gene: TRBV7-2; d_gene: TRBD1; abundance: few; CDR3aa: CASSEDRGRNEQFF; CDR3nt: TGTGCCAGCAGCGAAGACAGGGGGCGCAATGAGCAGTTCTTC
j_gene: TRBJ1-1; v_gene: TRBV27; d_gene: .; abundance: once; CDR3aa: CASSWGEVGCENTEAFF; CDR3nt: TGTGCCAGCAGTTGGGGGGAGGTCGGCTGTGAGAACACTGAAGCTTTCTTT
j_gene: TRBJ2-5; v_gene: TRBV30; d_gene: TRBD2; abundance: .; CDR3aa: CAWGLAVQETQYF; CDR3nt: TGTGCCTGGGGACTAGCGGTTCAAGAGACCCAGTACTTC
j_gene: TRBJ2-2; v_gene: TRBV5-6; d_gene: .; abundance: .; CDR3aa: CASSFVGELFF; CDR3nt: TGTGCCAGCAGCTTCGTCGGGGAGCTGTTTTTT
j_gene: TRBJ2-3; v_gene: TRBV16; d_gene: .; abundance: .; CDR3aa: CASSLREKRGTDTQYF; CDR3nt: TGTGCCAGCAGCCTCCGGGAGAAAAGGGGAACAGATACGCAGTATTTT
j_gene: TRBJ1-3; v_gene: TRBV11-2; d_gene: TRBD1; abundance: .; CDR3aa: CASSLLFTTGLITGNTIYF; CDR3nt: TGTGCCAGCAGCTTACTGTTCACGACAGGGCTCATAACTGGAAACACCATATATTTT
j_gene: TRBJ1-2; v_gene: TRBV7-9; d_gene: .; abundance: .; CDR3aa: CSSSLTQTLANYGYTF; CDR3nt: TGTTCCAGCAGCCTCACTCAGACCCTAGCCAACTATGGCTACACCTTC
j_gene: TRBJ1-4; v_gene: TRBV27; d_gene: .; abundance: .; CDR3aa: CASSRAETGSQEKLFF; CDR3nt: TGTGCCAGCAGCCGGGCCGAGACAGGAAGCCAAGAAAAACTGTTTTTT
j_gene: TRBJ1-1; v_gene: TRBV5-1; d_gene: TRBD1; abundance: .; CDR3aa: CASSLEWDRRTGEAFF; CDR3nt: TGCGCCAGCAGCTTGGAATGGGACAGGAGGACTGGAGAAGCTTTCTTT
j_gene: TRBJ2-7; v_gene: TRBV7-2; d_gene: .; abundance: .; CDR3aa: CASTTEASYEQYF; CDR3nt: TGTGCCAGCACCACCGAGGCCTCCTACGAGCAGTACTTC
j_gene: TRBJ1-1; v_gene: TRBV7-3; d_gene: .; abundance: .; CDR3aa: CASSPNRARTEAFF; CDR3nt: TGTGCCAGCAGCCCAAACAGGGCGAGGACTGAAGCTTTCTTT
j_gene: TRBJ1-3; v_gene: TRBV30; d_gene: .; abundance: .; CDR3aa: CAWSSGLSSGNTIYF; CDR3nt: TGTGCCTGGAGCTCCGGACTCAGCTCTGGAAACACCATATATTTT
j_gene: TRBJ1-1; v_gene: TRBV5-1; d_gene: .; abundance: .; CDR3aa: CASSGGTGKNTEAFF; CDR3nt: TGCGCCAGCAGCGGCGGGACGGGGAAGAACACTGAAGCTTTCTTT
j_gene: TRBJ1-1; v_gene: TRBV7-8; d_gene: .; abundance: .; CDR3aa: CASSLSGNTEAFF; CDR3nt: TGTGCCAGCAGCTTATCGGGGAACACTGAAGCTTTCTTT
j_gene: TRBJ1-1; v_gene: TRBV25-1; d_gene: .; abundance: few; CDR3aa: CASSPDFLVGATEAFF; CDR3nt: TGTGCCAGCAGTCCAGACTTCCTGGTGGGGGCGACTGAAGCTTTCTTT
j_gene: TRBJ2-1; v_gene: TRBV6-1; d_gene: .; abundance: .; CDR3aa: CASSEGVNEQFF; CDR3nt: TGTGCCAGCAGTGAAGGCGTTAATGAGCAGTTCTTC